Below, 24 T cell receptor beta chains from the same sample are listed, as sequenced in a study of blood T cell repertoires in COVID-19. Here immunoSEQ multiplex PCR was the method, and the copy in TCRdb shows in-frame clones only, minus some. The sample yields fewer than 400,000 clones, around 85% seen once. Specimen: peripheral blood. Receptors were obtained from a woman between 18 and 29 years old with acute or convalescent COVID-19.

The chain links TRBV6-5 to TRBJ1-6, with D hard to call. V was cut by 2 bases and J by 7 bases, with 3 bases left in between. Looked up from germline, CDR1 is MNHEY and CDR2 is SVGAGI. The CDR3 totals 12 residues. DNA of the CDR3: TGTGCCAGCAGTTACCAGAATTCACCCCTCCACTTT. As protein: CASSYQNSPLHF.

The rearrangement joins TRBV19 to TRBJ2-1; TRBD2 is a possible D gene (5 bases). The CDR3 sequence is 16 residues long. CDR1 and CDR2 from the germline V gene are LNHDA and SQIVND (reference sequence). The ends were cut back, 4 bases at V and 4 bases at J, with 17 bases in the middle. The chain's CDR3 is CASSTRVARVYNEQFF. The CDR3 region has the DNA TGTGCCAGTAGTACAAGGGTGGCGCGGGTTTACAATGAGCAGTTCTTC. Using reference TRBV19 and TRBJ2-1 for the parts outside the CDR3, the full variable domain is DGGITQSPKYLFRKEGQNVTLSCEQNLNHDAMYWYRQDPGQGLRLIYYSQIVNDFQKGDIAEGYSVSREKKESFPLTVTSAQKNPTAFYLCASSTRVARVYNEQFFGPGTRLTVL.

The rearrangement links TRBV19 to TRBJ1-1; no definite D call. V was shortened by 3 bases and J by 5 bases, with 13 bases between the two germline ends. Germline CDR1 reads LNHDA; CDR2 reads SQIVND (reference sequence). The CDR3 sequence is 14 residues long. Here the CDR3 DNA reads TGTGCCAGTAGTATTTCAGGATTTGGGACTGAAGCTTTCTTT. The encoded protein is CASSISGFGTEAFF. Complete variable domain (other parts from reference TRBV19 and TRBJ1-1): DGGITQSPKYLFRKEGQNVTLSCEQNLNHDAMYWYRQDPGQGLRLIYYSQIVNDFQKGDIAEGYSVSREKKESFPLTVTSAQKNPTAFYLCASSISGFGTEAFFGQGTRLTVV.

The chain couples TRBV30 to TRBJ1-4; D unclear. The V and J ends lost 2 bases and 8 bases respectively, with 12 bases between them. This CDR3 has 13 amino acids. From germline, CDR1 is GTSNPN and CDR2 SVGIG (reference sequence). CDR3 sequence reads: CAWSSKGGEKLFF. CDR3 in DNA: TGTGCCTGGAGTTCGAAGGGCGGGGAAAAACTGTTTTTT.

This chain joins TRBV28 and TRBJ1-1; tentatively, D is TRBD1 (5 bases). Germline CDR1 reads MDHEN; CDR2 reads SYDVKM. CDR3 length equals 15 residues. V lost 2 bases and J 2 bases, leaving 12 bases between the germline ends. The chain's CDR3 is CASSLLQGGNTEAFF. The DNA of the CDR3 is TGTGCCAGCAGTTTACTGCAGGGAGGTAACACTGAAGCTTTCTTT.

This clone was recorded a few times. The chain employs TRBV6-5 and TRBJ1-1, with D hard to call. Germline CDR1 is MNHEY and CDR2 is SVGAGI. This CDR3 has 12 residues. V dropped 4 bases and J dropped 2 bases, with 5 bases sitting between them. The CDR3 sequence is CASSLTNTEAFF. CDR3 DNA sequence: TGTGCCAGCAGTTTGACAAACACTGAAGCTTTCTTT.

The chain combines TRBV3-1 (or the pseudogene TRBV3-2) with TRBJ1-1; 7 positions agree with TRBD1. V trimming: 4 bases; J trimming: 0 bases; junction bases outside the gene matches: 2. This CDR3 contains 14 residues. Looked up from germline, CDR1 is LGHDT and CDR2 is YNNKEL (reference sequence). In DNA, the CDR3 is TGTGCCAGCAGCCGGGACAGTCTGAACACTGAAGCTTTCTTT. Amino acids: CASSRDSLNTEAFF.

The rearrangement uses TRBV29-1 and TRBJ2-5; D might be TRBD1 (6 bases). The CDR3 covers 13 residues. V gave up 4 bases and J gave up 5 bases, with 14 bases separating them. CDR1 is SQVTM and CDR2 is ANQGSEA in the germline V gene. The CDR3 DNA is TGCAGCGTTGGCCGAGGCGGACAGGAGACCCAGTACTTC. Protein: CSVGRGGQETQYF. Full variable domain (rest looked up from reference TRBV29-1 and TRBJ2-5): SAVISQKPSRDICQRGTSLTIQCQVDSQVTMMFWYRQQPGQSLTLIATANQGSEATYESGFVIDKFPISRPNLTFSTLTVSNMSPEDSSIYLCSVGRGGQETQYFGPGTRLLVL.

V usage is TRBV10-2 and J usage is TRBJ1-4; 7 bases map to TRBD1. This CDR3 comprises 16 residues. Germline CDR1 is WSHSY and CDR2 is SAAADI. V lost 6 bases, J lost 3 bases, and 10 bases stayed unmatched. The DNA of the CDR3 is TGCGCCAGCAGAGACCTGGGACAGACCTCTAATGAAAAACTGTTTTTT. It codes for CASRDLGQTSNEKLFF.

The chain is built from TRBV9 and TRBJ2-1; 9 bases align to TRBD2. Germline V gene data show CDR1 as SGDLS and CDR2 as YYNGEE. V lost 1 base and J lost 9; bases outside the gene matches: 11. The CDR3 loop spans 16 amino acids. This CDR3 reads CASSVKGSGSMGEQFF. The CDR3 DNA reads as TGTGCCAGCAGCGTAAAAGGTAGCGGGAGCATGGGTGAGCAGTTCTTC.

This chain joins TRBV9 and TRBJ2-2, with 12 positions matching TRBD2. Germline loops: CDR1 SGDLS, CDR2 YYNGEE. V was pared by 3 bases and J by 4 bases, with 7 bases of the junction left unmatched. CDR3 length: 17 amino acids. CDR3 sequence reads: CASSALAGGEFTGELFF. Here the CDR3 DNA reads TGTGCCAGCAGCGCACTAGCGGGGGGAGAGTTCACCGGGGAGCTGTTTTTT.

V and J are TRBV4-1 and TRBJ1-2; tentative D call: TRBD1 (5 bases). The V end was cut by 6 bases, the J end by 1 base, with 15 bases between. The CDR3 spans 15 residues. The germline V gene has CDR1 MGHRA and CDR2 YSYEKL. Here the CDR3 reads CASSPVGQGNYGYTF. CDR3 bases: TGCGCCAGCAGTCCCGTGGGTCAGGGTAACTATGGCTACACCTTC.

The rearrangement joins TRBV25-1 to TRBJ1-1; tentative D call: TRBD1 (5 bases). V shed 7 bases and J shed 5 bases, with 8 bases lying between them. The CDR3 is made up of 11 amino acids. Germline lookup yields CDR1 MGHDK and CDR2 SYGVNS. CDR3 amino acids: CASTRVTEAFF. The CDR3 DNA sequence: TGTGCCAGCACCAGGGTAACTGAAGCTTTCTTT. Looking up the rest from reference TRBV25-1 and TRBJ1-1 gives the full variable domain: EADIYQTPRYLVIGTGKKITLECSQTMGHDKMYWYQQDPGMELHLIHYSYGVNSTEKGDLSSESTVSRIRTEHFPLTLESARPSHTSQYLCASTRVTEAFFGQGTRLTVV.

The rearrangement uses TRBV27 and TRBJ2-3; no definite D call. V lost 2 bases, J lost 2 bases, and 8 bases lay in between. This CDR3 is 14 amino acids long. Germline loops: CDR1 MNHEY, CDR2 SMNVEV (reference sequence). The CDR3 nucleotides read TGTGCCAGCAGTTTAGACATTTCCACAGATACGCAGTATTTT. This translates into CASSLDISTDTQYF.

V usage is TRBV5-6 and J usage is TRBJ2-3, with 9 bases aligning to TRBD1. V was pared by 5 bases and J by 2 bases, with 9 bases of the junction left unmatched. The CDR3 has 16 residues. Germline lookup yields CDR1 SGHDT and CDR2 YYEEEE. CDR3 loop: CASSLSGTGYTDTQYF. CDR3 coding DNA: TGTGCCAGCAGTTTATCCGGGACAGGGTACACAGATACGCAGTATTTT.

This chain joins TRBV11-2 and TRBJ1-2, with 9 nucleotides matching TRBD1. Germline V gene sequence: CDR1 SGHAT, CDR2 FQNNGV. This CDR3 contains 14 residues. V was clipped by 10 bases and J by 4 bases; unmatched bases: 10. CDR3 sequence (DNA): TGTGCCATCCCCTCGGAGGACAGGGGCTATGGCTACACCTTC. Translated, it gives CAIPSEDRGYGYTF.

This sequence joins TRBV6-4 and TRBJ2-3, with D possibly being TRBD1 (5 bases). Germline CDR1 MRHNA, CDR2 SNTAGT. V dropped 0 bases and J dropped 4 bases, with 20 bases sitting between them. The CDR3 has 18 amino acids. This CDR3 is CASSDSGLGRDGADTQYF. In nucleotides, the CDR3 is TGTGCCAGCAGTGACTCTGGGTTGGGCAGGGATGGAGCAGATACGCAGTATTTT.

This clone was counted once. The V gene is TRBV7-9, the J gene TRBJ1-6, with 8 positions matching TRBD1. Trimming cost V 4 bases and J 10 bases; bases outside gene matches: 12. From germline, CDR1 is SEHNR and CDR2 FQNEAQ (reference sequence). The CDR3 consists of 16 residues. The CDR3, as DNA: TGTGCCAGCAGCTCTCTAAGACAGGGGATGGGATCACCCCTCCACTTT. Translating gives CASSSLRQGMGSPLHF. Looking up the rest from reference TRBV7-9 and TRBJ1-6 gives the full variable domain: DTGVSQNPRHKITKRGQNVTFRCDPISEHNRLYWYRQTLGQGPEFLTYFQNEAQLEKSRLLSDRFSAERPKGSFSTLEIQRTEQGDSAMYLCASSSLRQGMGSPLHFGNGTRLTVT.

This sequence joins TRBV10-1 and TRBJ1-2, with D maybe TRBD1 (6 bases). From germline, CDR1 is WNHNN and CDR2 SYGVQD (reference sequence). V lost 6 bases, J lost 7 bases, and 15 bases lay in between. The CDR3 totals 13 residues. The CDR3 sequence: CASSSDRGVGYTF. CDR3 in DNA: TGCGCCAGCAGCTCGGACAGAGGGGTTGGCTACACCTTC.

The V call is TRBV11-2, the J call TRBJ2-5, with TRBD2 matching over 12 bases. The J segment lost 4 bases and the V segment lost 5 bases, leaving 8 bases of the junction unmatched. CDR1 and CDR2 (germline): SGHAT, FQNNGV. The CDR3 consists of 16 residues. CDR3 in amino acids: CASSAGLAGRTETQYF. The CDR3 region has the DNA TGTGCCAGCAGCGCGGGACTAGCGGGTAGGACAGAGACCCAGTACTTC.

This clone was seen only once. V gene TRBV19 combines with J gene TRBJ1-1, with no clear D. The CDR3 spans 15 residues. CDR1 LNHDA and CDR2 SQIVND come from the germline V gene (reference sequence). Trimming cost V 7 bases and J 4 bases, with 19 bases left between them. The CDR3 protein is CASTAWAVGRTEAFF. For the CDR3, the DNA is TGTGCCAGTACCGCTTGGGCAGTGGGTCGCACTGAAGCTTTCTTT.

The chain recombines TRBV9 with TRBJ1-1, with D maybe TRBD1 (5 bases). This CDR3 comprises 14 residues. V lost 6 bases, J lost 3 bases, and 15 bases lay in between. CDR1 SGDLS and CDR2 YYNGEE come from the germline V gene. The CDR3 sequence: CASTDGGSDTEAFF. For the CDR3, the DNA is TGTGCCAGCACCGACGGGGGGTCGGACACTGAAGCTTTCTTT.

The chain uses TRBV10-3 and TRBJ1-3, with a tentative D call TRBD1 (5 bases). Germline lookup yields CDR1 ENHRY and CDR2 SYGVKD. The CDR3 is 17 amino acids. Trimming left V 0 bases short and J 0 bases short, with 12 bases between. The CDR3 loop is CAISESGGRGSGNTIYF. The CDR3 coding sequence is TGTGCCATCAGTGAGTCCGGGGGAAGGGGCTCTGGAAACACCATATATTTT.

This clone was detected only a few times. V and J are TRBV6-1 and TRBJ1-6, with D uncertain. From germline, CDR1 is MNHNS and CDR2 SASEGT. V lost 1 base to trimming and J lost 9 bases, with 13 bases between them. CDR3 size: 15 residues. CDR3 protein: CASSEVSPPGSPLHF. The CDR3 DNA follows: TGTGCCAGCAGTGAAGTAAGCCCGCCGGGTTCACCCCTCCACTTT.